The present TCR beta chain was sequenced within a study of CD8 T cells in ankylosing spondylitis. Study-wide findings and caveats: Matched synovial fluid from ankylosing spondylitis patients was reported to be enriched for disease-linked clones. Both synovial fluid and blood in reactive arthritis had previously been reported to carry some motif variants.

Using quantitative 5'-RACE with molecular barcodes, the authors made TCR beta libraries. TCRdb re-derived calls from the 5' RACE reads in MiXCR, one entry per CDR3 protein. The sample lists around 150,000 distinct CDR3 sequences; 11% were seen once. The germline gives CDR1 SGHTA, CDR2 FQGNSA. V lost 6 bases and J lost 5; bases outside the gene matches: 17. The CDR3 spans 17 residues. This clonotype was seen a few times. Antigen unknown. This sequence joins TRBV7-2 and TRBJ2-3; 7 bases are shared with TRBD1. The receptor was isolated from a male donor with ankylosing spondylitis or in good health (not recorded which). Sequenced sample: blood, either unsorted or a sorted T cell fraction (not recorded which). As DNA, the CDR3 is TGTGCCAGCAGTTACCTTAGGGGGCGAGGGTTCAAAGATACGCAGTATTTT. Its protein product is CASSYLRGRGFKDTQYF.